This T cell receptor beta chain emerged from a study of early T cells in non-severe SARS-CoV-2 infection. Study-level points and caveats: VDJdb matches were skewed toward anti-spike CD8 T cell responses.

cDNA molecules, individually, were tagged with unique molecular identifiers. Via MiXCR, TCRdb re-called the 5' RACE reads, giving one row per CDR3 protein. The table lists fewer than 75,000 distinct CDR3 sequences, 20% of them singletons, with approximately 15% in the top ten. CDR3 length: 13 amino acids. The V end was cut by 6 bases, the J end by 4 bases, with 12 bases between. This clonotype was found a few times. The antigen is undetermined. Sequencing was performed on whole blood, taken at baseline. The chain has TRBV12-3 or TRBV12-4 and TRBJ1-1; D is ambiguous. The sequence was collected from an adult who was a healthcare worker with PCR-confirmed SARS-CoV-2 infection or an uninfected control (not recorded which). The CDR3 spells CASRGLAGTEAFF. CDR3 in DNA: TGTGCCAGCAGGGGGTTGGCGGGCACTGAAGCTTTCTTT.